Shown below are 14 T cell receptor beta chains from a single sample sequenced in a study of OX40 agonist ivuxolimab in advanced cancers. Clones were sequenced by immunoSEQ multiplex PCR, and TCRdb holds only the in-frame ones, with some missing. This table holds around 66,000 clones, roughly 85% found once. Sequenced material: CD4+ or CD8+ T cells sorted from blood, taken in a trial of the OX40 agonist ivuxolimab. The receptors originated from an adult with an advanced solid tumor such as melanoma, head and neck, liver or kidney cancer.

The gene calls are TRBV2 and TRBJ1-1; the match to TRBD1 covers 7 bases. Trimming cost V 6 bases and J 2 bases; bases outside gene matches: 9. The CDR3 runs 15 residues. Looked up from germline, CDR1 is SNHLY and CDR2 is FYNNEI. This CDR3 reads CASRGGTARNTEAFF. Written as DNA, the CDR3 is TGTGCCAGCAGGGGGGGGACAGCACGAAACACTGAAGCTTTCTTT.

The chain combines TRBV21-1 with TRBJ2-7; the D call TRBD2 from the table was never checked on the DNA. TRBV21-1 is annotated as a pseudogene. The CDR3 is 17 residues long. The CDR3 here is CASSNPRSGPNSYEQYF. CDR3 nucleotide sequence: TGTGCCAGCAGCAACCCCCGTAGCGGGCCCAACTCCTACGAGCAGTACTTC.

The rearrangement links TRBV10-3 to TRBJ2-5; TRBD2 is a possible D gene (5 bases). Trimming shortened V by 4 bases and J by 2 bases, and 14 bases separated the two germline ends. The CDR3 spans 15 residues. From germline, CDR1 is ENHRY and CDR2 SYGVKD. This chain's CDR3 is CAISGGRVAQETQYF. The CDR3 region has the DNA TGTGCCATCAGTGGAGGTCGGGTAGCGCAAGAGACCCAGTACTTC.

CDR3 sequence reads: CASEDRQGEKETQYF. Here the CDR3 DNA reads TGCGCCAGCGAAGACCGACAGGGGGAGAAAGAGACCCAGTACTTC. The V gene is TRBV23-1, the J gene TRBJ2-5, with 9 positions matching TRBD1. TRBV23-1 is treated as an ORF (open reading frame) with a function not yet certain. J gave up 3 bases and V 8 bases, and 10 bases lay outside the gene matches. CDR3 size: 15 residues.

This clone is categorized as medium-sized. The chain has TRBV2 and TRBJ1-1; TRBD1 is a possible D gene (6 bases). CDR1 is SNHLY, CDR2 FYNNEI, per germline. The CDR3 is 13 amino acids. Trimming left V 6 bases short and J 4 bases short, with 12 bases between. The CDR3 here is CASSVGGRTEAFF. DNA of the CDR3: TGTGCCAGCAGCGTCGGGGGGCGCACTGAAGCTTTCTTT.

This chain uses TRBV4-2 with TRBJ2-3, with D possibly matching TRBD2 (6 bases). This CDR3 is 16 amino acids long. The germline V gene encodes CDR1 LGHNA and CDR2 YNFKEQ. The V gene lost 0 bases and the J gene lost 4 bases, with 14 bases spanning the gap. The CDR3 DNA reads TGTGCCAGCAGCCAAGATATGGTGGGGGAGGCAGATACGCAGTATTTT. Its translation: CASSQDMVGEADTQYF.

This clone has a single count. This chain joins TRBV4-1 and TRBJ2-5; 7 bases are a match to TRBD2. Germline loops: CDR1 MGHRA, CDR2 YSYEKL. With V trimmed by 8 bases and J by 5 bases, 8 bases remained unmatched. The CDR3 is made up of 13 amino acids. CDR3 sequence (DNA): TGCGCCAGCGCCGGGGCTAGCGGTGAGACCCAGTACTTC. Protein: CASAGASGETQYF.

This chain connects TRBV2 to TRBJ2-1; the D gene is possibly TRBD1 (5 bases). Germline-derived CDR1 and CDR2 are SNHLY and FYNNEI. CDR3 length equals 13 residues. Trimming cost V 5 bases and J 1 base, with 6 bases left between them. The CDR3 protein is CASSPGSYNEQFF. CDR3 DNA sequence: TGTGCCAGCAGTCCAGGGTCCTACAATGAGCAGTTCTTC.

The gene calls are TRBV30 and TRBJ2-5; TRBD1 aligns across 8 bases. Looked up from germline, CDR1 is GTSNPN and CDR2 is SVGIG (reference sequence). Trimming took 0 bases from V and 5 from J; bases not matched to a gene: 8. The CDR3 consists of 15 residues. The CDR3 sequence is CAWSVQGATGETQYF. The CDR3 region has the DNA TGTGCCTGGAGTGTCCAGGGGGCCACCGGCGAGACCCAGTACTTC.

In nucleotides, the CDR3 is TGTGCCAGCAGTTCCATACAGGGGAACACTGAAGCTTTCTTT. Protein: CASSSIQGNTEAFF. The J gene is TRBJ1-1, the V gene TRBV28; a weak D match, TRBD1 (6 bases). This CDR3 spans 14 amino acids. The V and J ends lost 4 bases and 1 base respectively, with 10 bases between them. The V gene's germline CDR1 is MDHEN and CDR2 SYDVKM.

This chain joins TRBV19 and TRBJ2-5; D is unclear. CDR1 and CDR2 (germline): LNHDA, SQIVND (reference sequence). The CDR3 runs to 13 residues. The V end lost 6 bases, the J end lost 2 bases, and 10 bases lay between the germline ends. The DNA of the CDR3 is TGTGCCAGTAGCAGAACAAGGCAAGAGACCCAGTACTTC. This gives the protein CASSRTRQETQYF.

This chain joins TRBV6-1 and TRBJ2-7, with TRBD1 matching 7 bases. The CDR3 sequence is 16 residues long. Losses at the gene ends were 2 bases for V and 0 bases for J; bases not matched to a gene: 7. Germline V gene sequence: CDR1 MNHNS, CDR2 SASEGT. CDR3 coding DNA: TGTGCCAGCAGTGAATCGGACAGGAAGAGCTCCTACGAGCAGTACTTC. Its translation is CASSESDRKSSYEQYF.

V and J are TRBV7-9 and TRBJ1-1; TRBD1 is a possible D gene (6 bases). The germline V and J ends were trimmed by 6 bases and 6 bases, with 29 bases remaining between them. This CDR3 comprises 18 residues. Germline V CDR1 and CDR2: SEHNR, FQNEAQ (reference sequence). CDR3 sequence: CASSSLAGHPTIGPEAFF. The CDR3 DNA reads as TGTGCCAGCAGTTCATTAGCGGGACACCCAACTATAGGCCCTGAAGCTTTCTTT.

V gene TRBV27 combines with J gene TRBJ2-7; TRBD2 matches 10 bases. The CDR3 covers 17 residues. From germline, CDR1 is MNHEY and CDR2 SMNVEV (reference sequence). The junction had 11 bases not matched to a gene; V was cut back by 4 bases and J by 2 bases. This chain's CDR3 is CASSSIYRTSGTYEQYF. The CDR3 region has the DNA TGTGCCAGCAGTTCGATTTACCGGACTAGCGGTACCTACGAGCAGTACTTC.